The next 26 T cell receptor beta chains were all read from a single sample in a study of T cell changes during pregnancy in multiple sclerosis. Clones were sequenced by immunoSEQ multiplex PCR, and TCRdb holds only the in-frame ones, with some missing. The sample records tens of thousands of clones, about nine tenths being singletons. This specimen consisted of CD4+ T cells from peripheral blood mononuclear cells, obtained in the third trimester of pregnancy. The source is a female donor with multiple sclerosis, enrolled in a pregnancy study.

The chain carries TRBV6-5 and TRBJ1-2; the match to TRBD1 covers 8 bases. The J segment lost 7 bases and the V segment lost 5 bases, leaving 3 bases of the junction unmatched. Germline V lookup: CDR1 MNHEY, CDR2 SVGAGI. This CDR3 region has 12 residues. The CDR3 loop is CASSDRGFGYTF. For the CDR3, the DNA is TGTGCCAGCAGTGACAGGGGTTTTGGCTACACCTTC.

V and J are TRBV19 and TRBJ1-2; possible D gene TRBD1, 6 bases. Germline-derived CDR1 and CDR2 are LNHDA and SQIVND (reference sequence). CDR3 length equals 14 residues. The germline V and J ends were trimmed by 1 base and 7 bases, with 13 bases remaining between them. CDR3 in amino acids: CASSIGQAVSGYTF. In nucleotides, the CDR3 is TGTGCCAGTAGTATAGGACAGGCGGTGAGTGGCTACACCTTC.

This clone was detected once. The chain couples TRBV9 to TRBJ2-7; no definite D call. The V end was cut by 0 bases, the J end by 2 bases, with 9 bases between. The CDR3 runs to 14 residues. Per the germline V gene, CDR1 is SGDLS and CDR2 is YYNGEE. CDR3 region: CASSVGQAPYEQYF. The CDR3 DNA follows: TGTGCCAGCAGCGTAGGGCAGGCTCCCTACGAGCAGTACTTC.

The J gene is TRBJ2-5, the V gene TRBV7-9, with 12 bases that match TRBD2. In germline, CDR1 is SEHNR, CDR2 FQNEAQ (reference sequence). The CDR3 is made up of 17 amino acids. J lost 4 bases, V lost 5 bases, and 11 bases had no gene match. CDR3 amino acids: CASSDQLAGGNTETQYF. CDR3 nucleotides: TGTGCCAGCAGCGACCAACTAGCGGGGGGTAACACAGAGACCCAGTACTTC.

This chain uses TRBV5-4 with TRBJ2-1; D gene unclear. This CDR3 has 11 amino acids. The ends were cut back, 2 bases at V and 5 bases at J, with 2 bases in the middle. CDR1 is SGHNT and CDR2 is YYREEE in the germline V gene (reference sequence). The CDR3 reads CASSFNNEQFF. The CDR3 region has the DNA TGTGCCAGCAGCTTTAACAATGAGCAGTTCTTC.

The rearrangement joins TRBV15 to TRBJ2-1, with D uncertain. Deletions cut 4 bases from V and 1 base from J, with 8 bases between. The CDR3 spans 14 residues. Germline loops: CDR1 LNHNV, CDR2 YYDKDF (reference sequence). CDR3 sequence: CATSMAVSYNEQFF. CDR3 sequence (DNA): TGTGCCACCAGCATGGCCGTATCCTACAATGAGCAGTTCTTC. The complete variable domain, with remaining parts taken from reference TRBV15 and TRBJ2-1, reads DAMVIQNPRYQVTQFGKPVTLSCSQTLNHNVMYWYQQKSSQAPKLLFHYYDKDFNNEADTPDNFQSRRPNTSFCFLDIRSPGLGDTAMYLCATSMAVSYNEQFFGPGTRLTVL.

The genes are TRBV19 and TRBJ2-2; 8 nucleotides align to TRBD1. Germline CDR1 is LNHDA and CDR2 is SQIVND (reference sequence). The CDR3 is 15 residues long. Trimming at V came to 7 bases and at J to 8 bases, leaving 12 bases not matched to a gene. The CDR3 sequence is CASTPGQGGTGELFF. As DNA, the CDR3 is TGTGCCAGTACCCCAGGACAGGGCGGAACAGGGGAGCTGTTTTTT.

This chain uses TRBV5-6 with TRBJ1-2, with a possible D match to TRBD1 (6 bases). This CDR3 region has 16 residues. V lost 5 bases and J lost 0, with 17 bases in between. CDR1 SGHDT and CDR2 YYEEEE come from the germline V gene. CDR3 sequence: CASRQTGTRANYGYTF. The DNA of the CDR3 is TGTGCCAGCAGGCAAACCGGGACAAGGGCTAACTATGGCTACACCTTC.

The V and J genes are TRBV28 and TRBJ2-4, with D maybe TRBD2 (6 bases). Germline CDR1 is MDHEN and CDR2 is SYDVKM. Trimming cost V 4 bases and J 9 bases, with 13 bases left between them. The CDR3 covers 13 residues. In nucleotides, the CDR3 is TGTGCCAGCAGTTCCCCGGAGGGGATCATTCAGTACTTC. Translated: CASSSPEGIIQYF.

This chain joins TRBV2 and TRBJ2-1, with 10 bases that match TRBD1. V was clipped by 5 bases and J by 5 bases; unmatched bases: 6. This CDR3 is built from 15 residues. Germline V lookup: CDR1 SNHLY, CDR2 FYNNEI. The CDR3 reads CASSSRDRGDNEQFF. CDR3 nucleotides: TGTGCCAGCAGTAGCCGGGACAGGGGTGACAATGAGCAGTTCTTC.

V is TRBV5-1 and J is TRBJ2-7; TRBD2 matches 8 bases. CDR3 length equals 15 residues. Germline V gene lookup returns CDR1 SGHRS and CDR2 YFSETQ. With 0 bases clipped from V and 4 bases from J, the junction kept 6 bases outside the gene matches. The CDR3 sequence: CASSLESGGRYEQYF. CDR3 nucleotide sequence: TGCGCCAGCAGCTTGGAATCGGGGGGGCGGTACGAGCAGTACTTC.

The genes are TRBV10-3 and TRBJ2-7; 11 nucleotides match TRBD1. V lost 2 bases to trimming and J lost 7 bases; unmatched junction nucleotides: 7. Germline V lookup: CDR1 ENHRY, CDR2 SYGVKD. This CDR3 has 15 residues. The CDR3 loop reads CAISEPGQGAGEQYF. The CDR3 DNA reads TGTGCCATCAGTGAGCCCGGACAGGGGGCTGGTGAGCAGTACTTC.

V is TRBV5-4 and J is TRBJ1-3, with TRBD1 as a possible D gene (5 bases). Between the trimmed V and J ends, which lost 2 bases and 5 bases, there was a span of 11 bases. Germline lookup yields CDR1 SGHNT and CDR2 YYREEE (reference sequence). CDR3 length equals 14 residues. The CDR3 loop reads CASSFGQGRNTIYF. The CDR3, as DNA: TGTGCCAGCAGCTTCGGGCAGGGTAGAAACACCATATATTTT.

The chain employs TRBV9 and TRBJ1-2, with 10 bases matching TRBD1. The CDR3 covers 15 residues. The V segment lost 3 bases and the J segment 5 bases; nucleotides outside the gene matches: 7. CDR1 and CDR2 from the germline V gene are SGDLS and YYNGEE. This CDR3 reads CASSAGQGPGYGYTF. In nucleotides, the CDR3 is TGTGCCAGCAGCGCGGGACAGGGGCCAGGGTATGGCTACACCTTC.

V is TRBV4-1 and J is TRBJ2-7; possible D gene TRBD1, 6 bases. Germline CDR1 MGHRA, CDR2 YSYEKL. The CDR3 runs 15 residues. The ends were cut back, 2 bases at V and 4 bases at J, with 15 bases in the middle. DNA for the CDR3: TGCGCCAGCAGCCAAATATCAGGGGTTTCGTACGAGCAGTACTTC. Residues: CASSQISGVSYEQYF.

This clone has a single count. The chain uses TRBV2 and TRBJ1-6; D is unclear. V lost 4 bases and J 5 bases, leaving 9 bases between the germline ends. Looked up from germline, CDR1 is SNHLY and CDR2 is FYNNEI. This CDR3 is 14 amino acids long. In nucleotides, the CDR3 is TGTGCCAGCAGTGGGACTGACCATAATTCACCCCTCCACTTT. Translation gives CASSGTDHNSPLHF.

This chain connects TRBV6-6 to TRBJ2-1; perhaps TRBD1 as D (5 bases). CDR1 is MNHNY and CDR2 is SVGAGI in the germline V gene (reference sequence). Trimming left V 2 bases short and J 5 bases short, with 10 bases between. This CDR3 region has 14 residues. The CDR3 is CASSYRQRNNEQFF. The CDR3 bases are TGTGCCAGCAGTTACCGACAGCGAAACAATGAGCAGTTCTTC.

The chain joins TRBV6-5 to TRBJ2-4; perhaps TRBD2 as D (5 bases). Germline CDR1 and CDR2: MNHEY and SVGAGI. V lost 2 bases and J lost 1, with 12 bases in between. CDR3 size: 16 residues. CDR3 amino acids: CASSYEGAGAKNIQYF. CDR3 bases: TGTGCCAGCAGTTACGAGGGAGCCGGGGCCAAAAACATTCAGTACTTC.

The chain has TRBV5-1 and TRBJ2-4, with D perhaps matching TRBD1 (6 bases). Germline CDR1 and CDR2: SGHRS and YFSETQ. Trimming cost V 7 bases and J 4 bases, with 21 bases left between them. This CDR3 has 16 amino acids. CDR3 nucleotides: TGCGCCAGCGCAGAACCGGTGACAGGTCATAAAAACATTCAGTACTTC. It yields the protein CASAEPVTGHKNIQYF.

This chain connects TRBV19 to TRBJ1-3; 9 bases line up with TRBD1. CDR1 LNHDA and CDR2 SQIVND come from the germline V gene (reference sequence). The CDR3 has 14 residues. After removal of 5 bases from V and 4 bases from J, the junction contained 3 bases not matched to a gene. The CDR3 loop reads CASSPGQGGNTIYF. DNA of the CDR3: TGTGCCAGTAGTCCAGGACAGGGGGGAAACACCATATATTTT.

The chain couples TRBV10-3 to TRBJ1-6; 11 nucleotides match TRBD1. The V segment lost 11 bases and the J segment 10 bases; nucleotides outside the gene matches: 7. From germline, CDR1 is ENHRY and CDR2 SYGVKD. CDR3 length: 13 amino acids. The CDR3 sequence: CALRDRGNSPLHF. The CDR3 bases are TGTGCCCTCCGGGACAGGGGGAACTCACCCCTCCACTTT.

The chain combines TRBV27 with TRBJ1-2, with 9 bases matching TRBD1. The V and J ends lost 8 bases and 3 bases, in that order; junction bases with no gene match: 13. Per germline, CDR1 MNHEY and CDR2 SMNVEV (reference sequence). CDR3 length: 16 residues. Here the CDR3 reads CASWGTGSRKDYGYTF. As DNA, the CDR3 is TGTGCCAGCTGGGGGACAGGGTCGCGTAAGGACTATGGCTACACCTTC.

The rearrangement joins TRBV6-5 to TRBJ1-2; D might be TRBD1 (5 bases). Trimming shortened V by 4 bases and J by 3 bases, and 15 bases separated the two germline ends. Looked up from germline, CDR1 is MNHEY and CDR2 is SVGAGI. The length of the CDR3 is 15 residues. CDR3 nucleotides: TGTGCCAGCAGTTCCTCCAAGACAGTGTACTATGGCTACACCTTC. Its translation: CASSSSKTVYYGYTF.

This chain links TRBV5-6 with TRBJ1-5; TRBD1 aligns across 7 bases. J lost 7 bases, V lost 4 bases, and 8 bases had no gene match. This CDR3 has 14 amino acids. Germline V gene sequence: CDR1 SGHDT, CDR2 YYEEEE. The chain's CDR3 is CASSPWRGRQPQHF. Here the CDR3 DNA reads TGTGCCAGCAGCCCGTGGAGGGGGCGGCAGCCCCAGCATTTT.

The V call is TRBV6-1, the J call TRBJ2-5; tentatively, D is TRBD2 (6 bases). CDR1 is MNHNS and CDR2 is SASEGT in the germline V gene. V lost 7 bases and J 4 bases, leaving 13 bases between the germline ends. This CDR3 has 13 residues. The DNA of the CDR3 is TGTGCCAGCAATGACCGCGGGGCAGAGACCCAGTACTTC. Encoded protein: CASNDRGAETQYF.

This rearrangement joins TRBV4-1 to TRBJ2-3; 9 nucleotides agree with TRBD2. Losses at the gene ends were 4 bases for V and 2 bases for J; bases not matched to a gene: 4. The CDR3 is 15 residues long. Germline CDR1 and CDR2: MGHRA and YSYEKL. CDR3 in amino acids: CASSRSGGNTDTQYF. The CDR3 coding sequence is TGCGCCAGCAGCCGGAGCGGGGGGAACACAGATACGCAGTATTTT.